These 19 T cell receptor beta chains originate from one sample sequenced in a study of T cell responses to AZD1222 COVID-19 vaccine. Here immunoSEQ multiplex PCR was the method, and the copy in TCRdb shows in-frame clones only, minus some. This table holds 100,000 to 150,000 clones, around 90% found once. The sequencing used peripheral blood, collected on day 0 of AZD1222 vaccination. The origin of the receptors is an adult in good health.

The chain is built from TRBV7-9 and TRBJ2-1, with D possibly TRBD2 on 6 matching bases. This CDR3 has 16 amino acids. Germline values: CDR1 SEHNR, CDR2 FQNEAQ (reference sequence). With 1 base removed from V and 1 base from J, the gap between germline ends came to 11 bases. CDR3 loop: CASSLERGMSYNEQFF. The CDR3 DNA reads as TGTGCCAGCAGCTTAGAGCGCGGGATGTCCTACAATGAGCAGTTCTTC. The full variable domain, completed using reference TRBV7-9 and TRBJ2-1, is DTGVSQNPRHKITKRGQNVTFRCDPISEHNRLYWYRQTLGQGPEFLTYFQNEAQLEKSRLLSDRFSAERPKGSFSTLEIQRTEQGDSAMYLCASSLERGMSYNEQFFGPGTRLTVL.

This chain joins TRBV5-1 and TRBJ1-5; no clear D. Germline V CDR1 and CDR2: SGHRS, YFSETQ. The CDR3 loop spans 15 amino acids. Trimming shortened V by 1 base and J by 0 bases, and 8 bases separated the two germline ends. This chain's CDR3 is CASSLSSDSNQPQHF. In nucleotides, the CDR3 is TGCGCCAGCAGCTTGTCGAGTGATAGCAATCAGCCCCAGCATTTT.

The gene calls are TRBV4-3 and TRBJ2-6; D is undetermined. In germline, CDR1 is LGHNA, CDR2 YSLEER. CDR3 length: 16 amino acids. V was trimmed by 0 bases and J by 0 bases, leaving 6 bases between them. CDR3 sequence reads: CASSQDPRSGANVLTF. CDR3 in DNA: TGCGCCAGCAGCCAAGACCCCCGCTCTGGGGCCAACGTCCTGACTTTC.

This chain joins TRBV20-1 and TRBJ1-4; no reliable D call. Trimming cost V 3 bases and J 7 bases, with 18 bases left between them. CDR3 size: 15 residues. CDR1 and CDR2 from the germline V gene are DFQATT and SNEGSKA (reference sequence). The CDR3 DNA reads TGCAGTGCTAGTTTAACGCCTAGGGTAGGTGAAAAACTGTTTTTT. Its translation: CSASLTPRVGEKLFF.

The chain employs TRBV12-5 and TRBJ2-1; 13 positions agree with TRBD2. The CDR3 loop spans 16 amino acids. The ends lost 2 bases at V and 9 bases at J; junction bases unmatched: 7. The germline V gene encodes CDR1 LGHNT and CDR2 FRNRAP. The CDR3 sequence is CASGLPGTSGVSEQFF. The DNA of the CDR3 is TGTGCTAGTGGTTTGCCTGGGACTAGCGGGGTTTCTGAGCAGTTCTTC.

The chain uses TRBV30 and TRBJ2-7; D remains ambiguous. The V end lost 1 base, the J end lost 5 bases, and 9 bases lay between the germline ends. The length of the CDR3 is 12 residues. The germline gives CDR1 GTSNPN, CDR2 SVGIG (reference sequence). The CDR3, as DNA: TGTGCCTGGAGTGGGCTCGTTAACGAGCAGTACTTC. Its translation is CAWSGLVNEQYF.

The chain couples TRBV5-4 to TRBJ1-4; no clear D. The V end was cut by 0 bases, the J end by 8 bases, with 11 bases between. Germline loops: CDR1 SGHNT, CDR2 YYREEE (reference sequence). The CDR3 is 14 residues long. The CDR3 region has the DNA TGTGCCAGCAGCTTGGTGGGTGTTCGAGAAAAACTGTTTTTT. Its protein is CASSLVGVREKLFF. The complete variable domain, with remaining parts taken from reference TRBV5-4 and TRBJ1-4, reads ETGVTQSPTHLIKTRGQQVTLRCSSQSGHNTVSWYQQALGQGPQFIFQYYREEENGRGNFPPRFSGLQFPNYSSELNVNALELDDSALYLCASSLVGVREKLFFGSGTQLSVL.

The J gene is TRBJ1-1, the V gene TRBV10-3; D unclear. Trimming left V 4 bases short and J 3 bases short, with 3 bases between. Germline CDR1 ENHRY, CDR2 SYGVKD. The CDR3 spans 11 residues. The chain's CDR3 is CAISAHTEAFF. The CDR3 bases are TGTGCCATCAGTGCTCACACTGAAGCTTTCTTT.

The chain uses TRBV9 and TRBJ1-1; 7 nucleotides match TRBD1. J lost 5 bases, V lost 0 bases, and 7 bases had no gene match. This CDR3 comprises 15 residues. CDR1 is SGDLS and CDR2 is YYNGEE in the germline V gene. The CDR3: CASSVGQGERTEAFF. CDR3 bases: TGTGCCAGCAGCGTAGGACAGGGTGAGAGGACTGAAGCTTTCTTT.

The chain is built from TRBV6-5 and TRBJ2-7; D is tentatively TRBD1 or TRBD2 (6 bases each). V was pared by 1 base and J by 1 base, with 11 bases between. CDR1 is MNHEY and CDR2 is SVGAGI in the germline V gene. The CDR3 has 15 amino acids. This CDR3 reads CASSYLVGGSYEQYF. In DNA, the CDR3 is TGTGCCAGCAGTTACTTGGTAGGGGGGTCCTACGAGCAGTACTTC.

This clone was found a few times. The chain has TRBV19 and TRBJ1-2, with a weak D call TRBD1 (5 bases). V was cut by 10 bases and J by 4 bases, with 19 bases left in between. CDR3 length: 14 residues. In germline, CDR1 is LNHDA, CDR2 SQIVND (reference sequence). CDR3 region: CATKRDGLSYGYTF. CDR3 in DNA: TGTGCCACCAAGAGGGACGGCCTAAGCTATGGCTACACCTTC. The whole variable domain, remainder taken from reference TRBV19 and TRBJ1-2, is DGGITQSPKYLFRKEGQNVTLSCEQNLNHDAMYWYRQDPGQGLRLIYYSQIVNDFQKGDIAEGYSVSREKKESFPLTVTSAQKNPTAFYLCATKRDGLSYGYTFGSGTRLTVV.

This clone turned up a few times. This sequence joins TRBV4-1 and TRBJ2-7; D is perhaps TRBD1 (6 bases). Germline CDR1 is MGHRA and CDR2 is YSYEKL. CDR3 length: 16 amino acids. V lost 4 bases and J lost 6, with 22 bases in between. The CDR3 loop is CASSLSPDRLRGEQYF. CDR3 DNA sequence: TGCGCCAGCAGCCTCTCCCCTGACAGGTTAAGAGGCGAGCAGTACTTC.

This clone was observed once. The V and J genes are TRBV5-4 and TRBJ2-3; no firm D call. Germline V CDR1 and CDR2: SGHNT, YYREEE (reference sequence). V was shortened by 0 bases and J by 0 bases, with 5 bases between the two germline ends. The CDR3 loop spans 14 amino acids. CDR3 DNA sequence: TGTGCCAGCAGCTTGGACAGAAGCACAGATACGCAGTATTTT. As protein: CASSLDRSTDTQYF.

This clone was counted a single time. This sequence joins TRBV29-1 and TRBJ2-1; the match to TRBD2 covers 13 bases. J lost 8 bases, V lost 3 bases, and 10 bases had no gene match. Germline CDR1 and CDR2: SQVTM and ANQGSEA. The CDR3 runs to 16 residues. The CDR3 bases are TGCAGCGTTGAGGGGGAACCGGGACTAGCGGGGCATGAGCAGTTCTTC. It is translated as CSVEGEPGLAGHEQFF.

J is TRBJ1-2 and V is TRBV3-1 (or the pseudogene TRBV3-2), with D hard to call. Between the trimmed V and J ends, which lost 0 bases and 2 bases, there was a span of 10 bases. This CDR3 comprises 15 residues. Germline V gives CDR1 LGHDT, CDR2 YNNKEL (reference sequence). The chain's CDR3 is CASSQDARLNYGYTF. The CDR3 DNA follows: TGTGCCAGCAGCCAAGATGCCAGATTAAACTATGGCTACACCTTC.

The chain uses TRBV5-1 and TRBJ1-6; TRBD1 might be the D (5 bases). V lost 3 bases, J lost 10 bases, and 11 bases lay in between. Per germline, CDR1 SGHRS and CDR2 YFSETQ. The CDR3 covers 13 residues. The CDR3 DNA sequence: TGCGCCAGCAGCTACGAACAGGAGTCACCCCTCCACTTT. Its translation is CASSYEQESPLHF.

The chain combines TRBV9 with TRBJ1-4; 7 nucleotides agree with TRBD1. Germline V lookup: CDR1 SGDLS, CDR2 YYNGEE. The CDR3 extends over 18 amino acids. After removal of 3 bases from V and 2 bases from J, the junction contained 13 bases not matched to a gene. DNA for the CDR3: TGTGCCAGCAGCGGAAACTTATGGGAGACAGGGACTAATGAAAAACTGTTTTTT. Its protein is CASSGNLWETGTNEKLFF.

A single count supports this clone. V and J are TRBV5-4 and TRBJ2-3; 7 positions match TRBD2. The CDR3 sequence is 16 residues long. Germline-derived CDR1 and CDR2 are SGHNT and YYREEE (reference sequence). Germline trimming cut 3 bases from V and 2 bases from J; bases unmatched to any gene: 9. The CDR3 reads CASSSRGAGNTDTQYF. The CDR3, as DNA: TGTGCCAGCAGCTCCCGAGGAGCGGGGAACACAGATACGCAGTATTTT.

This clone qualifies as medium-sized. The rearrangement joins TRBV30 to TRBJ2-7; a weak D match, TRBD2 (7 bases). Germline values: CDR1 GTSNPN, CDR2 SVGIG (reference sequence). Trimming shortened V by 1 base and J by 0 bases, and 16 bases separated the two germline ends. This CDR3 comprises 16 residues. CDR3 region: CAWSAHLGGPSYEQYF. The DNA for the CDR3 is TGTGCCTGGAGTGCTCACCTCGGGGGGCCCTCCTACGAGCAGTACTTC. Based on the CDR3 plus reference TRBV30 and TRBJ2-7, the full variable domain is SQTIHQWPATLVQPVGSPLSLECTVEGTSNPNLYWYRQAAGRGLQLLFYSVGIGQISSEVPQNLSASRPQDRQFILSSKKLLLSDSGFYLCAWSAHLGGPSYEQYFGPGTRLTVT.